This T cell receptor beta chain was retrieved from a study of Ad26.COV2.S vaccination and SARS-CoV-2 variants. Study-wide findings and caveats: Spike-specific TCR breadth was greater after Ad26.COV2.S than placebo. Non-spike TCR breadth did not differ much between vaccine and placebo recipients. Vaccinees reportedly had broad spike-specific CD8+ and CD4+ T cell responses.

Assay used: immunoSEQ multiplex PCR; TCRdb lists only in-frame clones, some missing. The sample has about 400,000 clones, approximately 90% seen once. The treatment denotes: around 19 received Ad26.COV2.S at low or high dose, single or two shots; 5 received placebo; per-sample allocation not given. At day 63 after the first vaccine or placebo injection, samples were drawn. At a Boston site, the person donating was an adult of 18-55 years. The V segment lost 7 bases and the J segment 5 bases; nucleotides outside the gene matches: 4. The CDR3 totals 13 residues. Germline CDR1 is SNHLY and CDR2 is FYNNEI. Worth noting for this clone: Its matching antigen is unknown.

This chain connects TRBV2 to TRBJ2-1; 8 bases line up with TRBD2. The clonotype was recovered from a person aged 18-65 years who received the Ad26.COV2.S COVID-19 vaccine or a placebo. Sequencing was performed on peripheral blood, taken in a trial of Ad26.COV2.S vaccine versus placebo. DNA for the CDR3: TGTGCCAGCACAGGACTAGCCGACAATGAGCAGTTCTTC. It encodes CASTGLADNEQFF.